This T cell receptor (beta chain) came from a study of cytomegalovirus exposure and HLA in healthy donors. Study-level points and caveats: According to a later analysis, TCR clusters from the first cohort tended to co-occur in the 100 to 150 validation repertoires. The study listed roughly 160 cytomegalovirus-associated TCR beta chains.

The CDR3 sequence is 13 residues long. Trimming took 5 bases from V and 6 from J; bases not matched to a gene: 5. Looked up from germline, CDR1 is MNHEY and CDR2 is SVGAGI. In this sample, this clone turned up a few times. The target antigen is unknown. Profiling relied on immunoSEQ multiplex PCR, and the TCRdb table lists in-frame clones only, not all of them. This sample yields 250,000 to 400,000 clones, of which nearly 90% are seen a single time; approximately 0.95% belongs to the top ten. The source material was PBMCs. This TCR was sampled from a man aged 30 to 45 in good health and CMV-seronegative. This chain links TRBV6-5 with TRBJ1-1, with TRBD1 identical over 8 bases. As DNA, the CDR3 is TGTGCCAGCAGTCATCGGACAGGGCCTGAAGCTTTCTTT. It is translated as CASSHRTGPEAFF.